These 11 T cell receptor beta chains were sequenced from one sample in a study of OX40 agonist ivuxolimab in advanced cancers. The assay was immunoSEQ multiplex PCR, and TCRdb's table has in-frame clones only and misses some. Of around 70,000 clones in the sample, around 86% were seen once. The sample was CD4+ or CD8+ T cells sorted from blood, taken in a trial of the OX40 agonist ivuxolimab. Source of these receptors: an adult with an advanced solid tumor such as melanoma, head and neck, liver or kidney cancer.

The chain couples TRBV5-4 to TRBJ1-1; D is perhaps TRBD1 (5 bases). The CDR3 spans 14 residues. The germline CDR1 and CDR2 sequences are SGHNT and YYREEE (reference sequence). Trimming pared 4 bases from V and 5 bases from J, leaving 15 bases between. The CDR3 spells CASSAGLGGTEAFF. The CDR3 nucleotides are TGTGCCAGCAGCGCGGGACTTGGCGGGACTGAAGCTTTCTTT. Together with reference TRBV5-4 and TRBJ1-1, the CDR3 gives the full variable domain: ETGVTQSPTHLIKTRGQQVTLRCSSQSGHNTVSWYQQALGQGPQFIFQYYREEENGRGNFPPRFSGLQFPNYSSELNVNALELDDSALYLCASSAGLGGTEAFFGQGTRLTVV.

The chain carries TRBV5-1 and TRBJ2-3; a possible D gene is TRBD2 (5 bases). The CDR3 spans 14 residues. Trimming cost V 0 bases and J 6 bases, with 11 bases left between them. From germline, CDR1 is SGHRS and CDR2 YFSETQ. CDR3 residues: CASSLERARDTQYF. Written as DNA, the CDR3 is TGCGCCAGCAGCTTGGAGAGGGCCCGGGATACGCAGTATTTT. Complete variable domain (other parts from reference TRBV5-1 and TRBJ2-3): KAGVTQTPRYLIKTRGQQVTLSCSPISGHRSVSWYQQTPGQGLQFLFEYFSETQRNKGNFPGRFSGRQFSNSRSEMNVSTLELGDSALYLCASSLERARDTQYFGPGTRLTVL.

The chain combines TRBV28 with TRBJ2-7, with 12 bases lining up with TRBD2. CDR3 length: 17 residues. Germline V lookup: CDR1 MDHEN, CDR2 SYDVKM. V was pared by 8 bases and J by 0 bases, with 11 bases of the junction left unmatched. The CDR3 DNA reads TGTGCCAGCCCGGCGGCTAGCGGGGGGGCTGGCTCCTACGAGCAGTACTTC. Translating gives CASPAASGGAGSYEQYF.

This chain links TRBV11-3 with TRBJ2-7; TRBD2 agrees at 8 bases. In germline, CDR1 is SGHNT, CDR2 YENEEA. The junction had 8 bases not matched to a gene; V was cut back by 5 bases and J by 2 bases. CDR3 size: 15 residues. The CDR3 nucleotides read TGTGCCAGCAGCGACCCCGGACTAGCCCCCTACGAGCAGTACTTC. It is translated as CASSDPGLAPYEQYF.

The chain uses TRBV7-2 and TRBJ1-1; D uncertain. The V end lost 3 bases, the J end lost 0 bases, and 8 bases lay between the germline ends. The CDR3 is 14 residues long. Looked up from germline, CDR1 is SGHTA and CDR2 is FQGNSA. The CDR3 nucleotides read TGTGCCAGCAGCTTGCTTGGGTTGAACACTGAAGCTTTCTTT. Translated: CASSLLGLNTEAFF.

This clone showed up just a few times. J is TRBJ2-5 and V is TRBV28; TRBD2 matches at 9 bases. CDR3 length: 17 amino acids. The germline V gene has CDR1 MDHEN and CDR2 SYDVKM. Trimming removed 5 bases from V and 5 bases from J; junction bases left unmatched: 15. Written as DNA, the CDR3 is TGTGCCAGCAGTGGGTATGCGGGGGGGCGATTTAAGGAGACCCAGTACTTC. It encodes CASSGYAGGRFKETQYF.

The chain carries TRBV6-6 and TRBJ2-7, with 8 bases matching TRBD1. J lost 3 bases, V lost 5 bases, and 0 bases had no gene match. Germline CDR1 and CDR2: MNHNY and SVGAGI (reference sequence). The CDR3 is 12 amino acids. The CDR3 here is CASSTGGYEQYF. For the CDR3, the DNA is TGTGCCAGCAGTACAGGGGGCTACGAGCAGTACTTC.

The chain joins TRBV28 to TRBJ1-4, with a possible D match to TRBD1 (5 bases). Trimming cost V 4 bases and J 6 bases, with 15 bases left between them. The CDR3 covers 15 residues. Germline V gene lookup returns CDR1 MDHEN and CDR2 SYDVKM. The DNA for the CDR3 is TGTGCCAGCAGTTCCCCGGGCAGGGACCATGAAAAACTGTTTTTT. This codes for CASSSPGRDHEKLFF.

The V call is TRBV5-1, the J call TRBJ1-1; no reliable D call. Looked up from germline, CDR1 is SGHRS and CDR2 is YFSETQ. There are 15 residues in the CDR3. Between the trimmed V and J ends, which lost 0 bases and 3 bases, there was a span of 12 bases. DNA of the CDR3: TGCGCCAGCAGCTTGGAAGGCAGCGCTTACACTGAAGCTTTCTTT. Encoded protein: CASSLEGSAYTEAFF.

This clone appeared a few times. The chain employs TRBV30 and TRBJ2-3; TRBD1 matches 7 bases. J lost 1 base, V lost 4 bases, and 5 bases had no gene match. The CDR3 runs to 14 residues. Per the germline V gene, CDR1 is GTSNPN and CDR2 is SVGIG (reference sequence). CDR3 coding DNA: TGTGCCTGGAAGATAGGACAGGGCACAGATACGCAGTATTTT. As protein: CAWKIGQGTDTQYF.

CDR3 coding DNA: TGTGCCAGCGGACTAGCGAACACCGGGGAGCTGTTTTTT. Amino acid sequence: CASGLANTGELFF. The V and J genes are TRBV6-6 and TRBJ2-2; 7 nucleotides match TRBD2. The V and J ends lost 8 bases and 0 bases, in that order; junction bases with no gene match: 0. The CDR3 is 13 amino acids. Per the germline V gene, CDR1 is MNHNY and CDR2 is SVGAGI (reference sequence).